One T cell receptor (beta chain) is described in this entry. Its antigen is still unknown. This entry comes from a study of cytomegalovirus exposure and HLA in healthy donors. For the study at large: Out of 150 million to 200 million T cells, an earlier analysis found 117 million unique TCR beta sequences in total. There were approximately 81 million unique TCRs (from HLA-typed donors) in an early data release.

The study's findings and limits: Later analysis associated a missense DCLRE1C variant with TCR beta V- and J-gene trimming. Because they were indistinguishable, some V segments, including TRBV6-2 and TRBV6-3, were excluded.

The PCR used 60 Vbeta and 13 Jbeta primers. Clones were sequenced by immunoSEQ multiplex PCR, and TCRdb holds only the in-frame ones, with some missing. The specimen's table records 35,000 to 50,000 clones. The CDR3 consists of 15 residues. V dropped 5 bases and J dropped 3 bases, with 13 bases sitting between them. Germline CDR1 and CDR2: MNHNY and SVGAGI (reference sequence). This clonotype originated in a woman in her twenties or thirties in good health and CMV-seropositive. The rearrangement joins TRBV6-6 to TRBJ1-4; weak D call: TRBD1 (5 bases). Material for sequencing was PBMCs. The CDR3 protein is CASSQGIVANEKLFF. Here the CDR3 DNA reads TGTGCCAGCAGTCAGGGTATTGTGGCTAATGAAAAACTGTTTTTT.